This paragraph reports one T cell receptor (beta chain). The target antigen is unknown. This entry belongs to a study of vaccination effects on CD4 cells after COVID-19. Study information: Two convalescent donors provided samples 16 days and one week before vaccination.

With the ViraFEST assay, the study expanded antigen-specific CD4+ T cells using viral peptide pools, then sequenced them. Following a roughly ten-day culture, CD4+ T cells were purified. Sometime from March through December 2020, the person acquired a SARS-CoV-2 infection that PCR confirmed. The V gene's germline CDR1 is SGHTA and CDR2 FQGNSA. V lost 5 bases to trimming and J lost 7 bases; unmatched junction nucleotides: 11. The CDR3 runs to 14 residues. Produced via immunoSEQ multiplex PCR; TCRdb's table is partial and in-frame only. The sample has tens of thousands of clones, about 77% seen once; the top ten hold around 5.5%. Overall study results and limits: Late post-vaccination samples showed marked contraction of infection- and vaccine-induced clones.

The chain combines TRBV7-2 with TRBJ2-7; 7 nucleotides align to TRBD2. The sequence came from a human donor who had a prior SARS-CoV-2 infection. The sequenced sample was CD4+ T cells from PBMCs cultured with HIV peptides, obtained before COVID-19 vaccination. This sample's subset: HIV-1 Nef peptide pool negative control/reference culture. As DNA, the CDR3 is TGTGCCAGCAGCCGCCAGTGGGGGGGGGAGGAGCAGTACTTC. Translation: CASSRQWGGEEQYF.